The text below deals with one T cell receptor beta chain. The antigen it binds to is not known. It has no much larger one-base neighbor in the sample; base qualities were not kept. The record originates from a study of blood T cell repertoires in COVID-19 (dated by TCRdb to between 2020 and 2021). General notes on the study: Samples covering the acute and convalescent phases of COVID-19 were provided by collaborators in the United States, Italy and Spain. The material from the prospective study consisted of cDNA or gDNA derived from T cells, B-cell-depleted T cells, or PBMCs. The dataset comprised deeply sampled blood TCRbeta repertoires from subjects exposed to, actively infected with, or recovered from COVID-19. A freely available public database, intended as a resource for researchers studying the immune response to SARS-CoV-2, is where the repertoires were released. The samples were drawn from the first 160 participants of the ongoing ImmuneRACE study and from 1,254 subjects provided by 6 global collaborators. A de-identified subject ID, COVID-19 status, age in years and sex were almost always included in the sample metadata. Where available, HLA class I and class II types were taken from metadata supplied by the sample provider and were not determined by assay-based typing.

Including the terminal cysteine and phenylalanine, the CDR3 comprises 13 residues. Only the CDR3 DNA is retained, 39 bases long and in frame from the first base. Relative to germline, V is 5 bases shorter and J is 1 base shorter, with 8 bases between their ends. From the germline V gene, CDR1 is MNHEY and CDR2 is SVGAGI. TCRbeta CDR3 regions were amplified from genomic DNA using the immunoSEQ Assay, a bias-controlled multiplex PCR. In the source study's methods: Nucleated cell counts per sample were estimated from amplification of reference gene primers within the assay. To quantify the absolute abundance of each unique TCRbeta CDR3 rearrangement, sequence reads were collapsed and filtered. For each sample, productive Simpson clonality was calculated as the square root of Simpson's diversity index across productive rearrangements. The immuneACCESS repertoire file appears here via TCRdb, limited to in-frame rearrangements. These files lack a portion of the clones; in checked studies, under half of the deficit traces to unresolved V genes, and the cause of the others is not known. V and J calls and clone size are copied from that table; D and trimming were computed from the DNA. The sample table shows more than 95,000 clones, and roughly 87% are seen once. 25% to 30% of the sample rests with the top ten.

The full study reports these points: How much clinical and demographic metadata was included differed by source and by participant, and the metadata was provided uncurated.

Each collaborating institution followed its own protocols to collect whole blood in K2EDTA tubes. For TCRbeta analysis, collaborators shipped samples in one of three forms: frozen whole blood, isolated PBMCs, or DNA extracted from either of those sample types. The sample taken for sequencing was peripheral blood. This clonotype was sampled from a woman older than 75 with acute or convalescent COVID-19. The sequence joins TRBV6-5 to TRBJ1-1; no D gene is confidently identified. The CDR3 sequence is CASSREGNTEAFF. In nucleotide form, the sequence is TGTGCCAGCAGTAGGGAGGGGAACACTGAAGCTTTCTTT.